Shown below are 24 T cell receptor beta chains from a single sample sequenced in a study of blood T cell repertoires in COVID-19. The table came from immunoSEQ multiplex PCR; TCRdb's copy has only in-frame clones and leaves some out. The sample lists 150,000 or so clones, approximately 88% occurring once. The source material was peripheral blood. The receptors shown here come from a human donor in a cohort sampled during active COVID-19.

The chain employs TRBV6-1 and TRBJ1-6, with 9 nucleotides matching TRBD1. CDR1 and CDR2 from the germline V gene are MNHNS and SASEGT. Trimming at V came to 0 bases and at J to 8 bases, leaving 2 bases not matched to a gene. CDR3 length: 15 amino acids. CDR3 sequence (DNA): TGTGCCAGCAGTGAAGCGGGACAGGGATATTCACCCCTCCACTTT. It specifies CASSEAGQGYSPLHF.

The table lists this clone with a count of one. The chain recombines TRBV6-4 with TRBJ1-2; TRBD1 agrees at 8 bases. Germline lookup yields CDR1 MRHNA and CDR2 SNTAGT. Trimming removed 4 bases from V and 7 bases from J; junction bases left unmatched: 5. The CDR3 consists of 13 residues. CDR3 in amino acids: CASSAQGGGGYTF. Here the CDR3 DNA reads TGTGCCAGCAGTGCACAGGGGGGAGGTGGCTACACCTTC.

The rearrangement links TRBV7-8 to TRBJ2-7; D might be TRBD2 (6 bases). Germline lookup yields CDR1 SGHVS and CDR2 FQNEAQ. Trimming shortened V by 2 bases and J by 3 bases, and 14 bases separated the two germline ends. The CDR3 is 15 amino acids. CDR3 residues: CASSLLGGEGYEQYF. The CDR3 nucleotides read TGTGCCAGCAGCTTATTGGGCGGGGAAGGCTACGAGCAGTACTTC.

This chain uses TRBV28 with TRBJ1-4, with a possible D match to TRBD1 (6 bases). CDR1 is MDHEN and CDR2 is SYDVKM in the germline V gene. V shed 2 bases and J shed 4 bases, with 8 bases lying between them. The CDR3 sequence is 14 residues long. The CDR3, as DNA: TGTGCCAGCAGTTTAGGACAGTTTAATGAAAAACTGTTTTTT. Protein product: CASSLGQFNEKLFF.

The V call is TRBV19, the J call TRBJ2-1; possibly TRBD1 for D (5 bases). From germline, CDR1 is LNHDA and CDR2 SQIVND (reference sequence). This CDR3 is built from 14 residues. Trimming took 7 bases from V and 3 from J, leaving 13 bases between them. The CDR3 DNA sequence: TGTGCCAGTACCATGGGGCGGAACTACAATGAGCAGTTCTTC. Amino acid sequence: CASTMGRNYNEQFF.

This clone has more than one count but fewer than ten. This rearrangement joins TRBV10-3 to TRBJ1-2; D is undetermined. V was trimmed by 4 bases and J by 5 bases, leaving 11 bases between them. Germline V gene data show CDR1 as ENHRY and CDR2 as SYGVKD. The CDR3 is 13 amino acids. CDR3 sequence reads: CAISAGAAYGYTF. The CDR3 nucleotides are TGTGCCATCAGTGCGGGAGCAGCGTATGGCTACACCTTC.

The chain has TRBV27 and TRBJ2-1, with TRBD2 matching 11 bases. The germline gives CDR1 MNHEY, CDR2 SMNVEV (reference sequence). This CDR3 contains 15 residues. V lost 2 bases, J lost 8 bases, and 5 bases stayed unmatched. CDR3 residues: CASSLQTSGSYEQFF. The CDR3 DNA sequence: TGTGCCAGCAGTTTACAAACTAGCGGGAGCTATGAGCAGTTCTTC.

V and J are TRBV21-1 and TRBJ2-4; the table's D call, TRBD2, has no DNA check behind it. TRBV21-1 is a documented pseudogene. This CDR3 is 15 amino acids long. The CDR3 here is CASSQNGRAKNIQYF. The CDR3 DNA reads TGTGCCAGCAGCCAAAACGGGAGGGCCAAAAACATTCAGTACTTC.

Only a few counts were recorded for this clone. This chain links TRBV4-1 with TRBJ1-6, with D maybe TRBD1 (6 bases). Germline V lookup: CDR1 MGHRA, CDR2 YSYEKL. This CDR3 region has 16 residues. Trimming took 5 bases from V and 0 from J, leaving 11 bases between them. CDR3 amino acids: CASSSPGVSYNSPLHF. In DNA, the CDR3 is TGCGCCAGCAGCTCCCCAGGGGTCTCCTATAATTCACCCCTCCACTTT.

This clone was observed a single time. The chain joins TRBV11-2 to TRBJ2-7; D is possibly TRBD1 (5 bases). This CDR3 is built from 13 residues. Germline values: CDR1 SGHAT, CDR2 FQNNGV. The V end lost 0 bases, the J end lost 7 bases, and 10 bases lay between the germline ends. As DNA, the CDR3 is TGTGCCAGCAGCTTAGACAGGGATTGGGAGCAGTACTTC. This sequence encodes CASSLDRDWEQYF.

The CDR3 is CASSAGLAGGQETQYF. Here the CDR3 DNA reads TGTGCCAGCAGCGCGGGACTAGCGGGGGGCCAAGAGACCCAGTACTTC. The rearrangement joins TRBV9 to TRBJ2-5, with 15 positions matching TRBD2. Germline CDR1 SGDLS, CDR2 YYNGEE. This CDR3 comprises 16 residues. With 3 bases clipped from V and 1 base from J, the junction kept 1 base outside the gene matches. The full variable domain, its missing parts supplied by reference TRBV9 and TRBJ2-5, is DSGVTQTPKHLITATGQRVTLRCSPRSGDLSVYWYQQSLDQGLQFLIQYYNGEERAKGNILERFSAQQFPDLHSELNLSSLELGDSALYFCASSAGLAGGQETQYFGPGTRLLVL.

V and J are TRBV21-1 and TRBJ1-5; the D segment call TRBD1 is taken from the table without a DNA check. TRBV21-1 is a pseudogene locus. The CDR3 has 14 amino acids. CDR3 coding DNA: TGTGCCAGCAGCACCGGGACAGGGTGTCAGCCCCAGCATTTT. Translated, it gives CASSTGTGCQPQHF.

The rearrangement joins TRBV9 to TRBJ2-7, with TRBD2 matching 7 bases. V was pared by 4 bases and J by 4 bases, with 14 bases of the junction left unmatched. Germline loops: CDR1 SGDLS, CDR2 YYNGEE. The CDR3 covers 16 residues. CDR3 sequence (DNA): TGTGCCAGCAGCCCCGGGGTGAGCGCGGGAGTTTACGAGCAGTACTTC. As protein: CASSPGVSAGVYEQYF.

The rearrangement uses TRBV21-1 and TRBJ2-7; TRBD1, the table's D call, was not compared with the DNA. TRBV21-1 counts as a pseudogene. CDR3 size: 15 residues. This CDR3 reads CASSKVGRGLYEQYF. For the CDR3, the DNA is TGTGCCAGCAGCAAAGTTGGCAGGGGGCTGTACGAGCAGTACTTC.

The V call is TRBV7-2, the J call TRBJ2-7; 8 bases are a match to TRBD1. The germline V gene has CDR1 SGHTA and CDR2 FQGNSA. The CDR3 extends over 15 amino acids. V gave up 1 base and J gave up 5 bases; unmatched junction bases: 7. The CDR3 bases are TGTGCCAGCAGCTTAGGGACAGGGCGGTCCGACGAGCAGTACTTC. This codes for CASSLGTGRSDEQYF.

V usage is TRBV5-1 and J usage is TRBJ2-7; 11 bases line up with TRBD1. The length of the CDR3 is 16 residues. Germline values: CDR1 SGHRS, CDR2 YFSETQ. V shed 0 bases, J shed 2 bases, and the junction held 4 bases outside the gene matches. The CDR3 region is CASSLAGQGAAYEQYF. Here the CDR3 DNA reads TGCGCCAGCAGCTTGGCCGGACAGGGGGCCGCCTACGAGCAGTACTTC.

The chain has TRBV7-8 and TRBJ1-1, with D perhaps TRBD1 (6 bases). Trimming took off 0 bases at V and 0 bases at J, with 11 bases between the two ends. Looked up from germline, CDR1 is SGHVS and CDR2 is FQNEAQ. This CDR3 contains 16 residues. CDR3 residues: CASSLAAGALNTEAFF. The DNA for the CDR3 is TGTGCCAGCAGCTTAGCGGCAGGGGCCTTGAACACTGAAGCTTTCTTT.

V is TRBV28 and J is TRBJ1-6; the D gene is possibly TRBD1 (6 bases). Trimming pared 6 bases from V and 7 bases from J, leaving 16 bases between. CDR3 size: 15 residues. CDR1 is MDHEN and CDR2 is SYDVKM in the germline V gene. CDR3 protein: CASRGGGRGNSPLHF. DNA of the CDR3: TGTGCCAGCAGGGGAGGGGGGCGCGGGAATTCACCCCTCCACTTT.

CDR3 DNA sequence: TGCGCCAGCGGCGGTGGATGGGGAGGCCACGAGCAGTACTTC. Amino acids: CASGGGWGGHEQYF. The chain joins TRBV5-1 to TRBJ2-7; weak D call: TRBD2 (6 bases). The CDR3 totals 14 residues. CDR1 and CDR2 (germline): SGHRS, YFSETQ. Between the trimmed V and J ends, which lost 7 bases and 5 bases, there was a span of 19 bases.

This chain uses TRBV11-2 with TRBJ2-3, with 13 positions matching TRBD2. Germline trimming cut 4 bases from V and 3 bases from J; bases unmatched to any gene: 13. In germline, CDR1 is SGHAT, CDR2 FQNNGV. The CDR3 is made up of 19 amino acids. The DNA for the CDR3 is TGTGCCAGCAGCTCGGGACTAGCGGGGACCGTTATGGGTACAGATACGCAGTATTTT. Protein sequence: CASSSGLAGTVMGTDTQYF.

This chain uses TRBV7-3 with TRBJ2-7; D perhaps matches TRBD1 (6 bases). This CDR3 is built from 13 residues. Germline CDR1 SGHTA, CDR2 FQGTGA. Between the trimmed V and J ends, which lost 5 bases and 4 bases, there was a span of 12 bases. CDR3 loop: CASSLTQGYEQYF. The CDR3 DNA sequence: TGTGCCAGCAGCCTCACTCAGGGGTACGAGCAGTACTTC.

V gene TRBV29-1 combines with J gene TRBJ1-2; D is possibly TRBD1 (6 bases). CDR1 and CDR2 (germline): SQVTM, ANQGSEA. The CDR3 is made up of 12 amino acids. The V end was cut by 6 bases, the J end by 4 bases, with 12 bases between. The CDR3 here is CSVDVTGYGYTF. In DNA, the CDR3 is TGCAGCGTGGACGTGACAGGCTATGGCTACACCTTC.

This clone was counted many times. The chain uses TRBV12-3 or TRBV12-4 and TRBJ2-1; TRBD2 might be the D (6 bases). V lost 6 bases and J 13 bases, leaving 13 bases between the germline ends. This CDR3 comprises 11 residues. The CDR3 here is CASSAGRQQFF. The CDR3 DNA is TGTGCCAGCAGCGCGGGGAGACAACAGTTCTTC.

The V gene is TRBV6-1, the J gene TRBJ2-2; 7 nucleotides match TRBD1. CDR1 is MNHNS and CDR2 is SASEGT in the germline V gene. The CDR3 contains 16 residues. With 3 bases clipped from V and 3 bases from J, the junction kept 7 bases outside the gene matches. The CDR3 coding sequence is TGTGCCAGCAGTGACCCAGACAGGGTGGACACCGGGGAGCTGTTTTTT. It is translated as CASSDPDRVDTGELFF.